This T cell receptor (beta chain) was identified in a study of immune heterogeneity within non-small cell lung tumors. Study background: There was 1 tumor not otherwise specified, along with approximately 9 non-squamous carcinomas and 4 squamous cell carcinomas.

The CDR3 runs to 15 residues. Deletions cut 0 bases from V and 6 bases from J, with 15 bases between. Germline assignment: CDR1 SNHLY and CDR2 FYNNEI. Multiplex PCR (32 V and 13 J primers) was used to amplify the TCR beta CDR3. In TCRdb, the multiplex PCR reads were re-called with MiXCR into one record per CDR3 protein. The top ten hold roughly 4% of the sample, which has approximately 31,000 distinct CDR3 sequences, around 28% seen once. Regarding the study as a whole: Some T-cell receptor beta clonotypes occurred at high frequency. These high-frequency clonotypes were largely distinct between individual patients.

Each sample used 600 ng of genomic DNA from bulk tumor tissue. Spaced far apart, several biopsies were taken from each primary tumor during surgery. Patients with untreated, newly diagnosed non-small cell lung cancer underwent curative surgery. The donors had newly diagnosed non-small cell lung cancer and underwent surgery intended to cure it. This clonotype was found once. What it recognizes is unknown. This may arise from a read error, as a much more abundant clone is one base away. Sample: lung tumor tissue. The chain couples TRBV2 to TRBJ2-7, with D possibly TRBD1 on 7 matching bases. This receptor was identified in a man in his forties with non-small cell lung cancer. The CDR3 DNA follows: TGTGCCAGCAGTGAAGCGGGCAGGGGGGAAGGCGAGCAGTACTTC. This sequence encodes CASSEAGRGEGEQYF.